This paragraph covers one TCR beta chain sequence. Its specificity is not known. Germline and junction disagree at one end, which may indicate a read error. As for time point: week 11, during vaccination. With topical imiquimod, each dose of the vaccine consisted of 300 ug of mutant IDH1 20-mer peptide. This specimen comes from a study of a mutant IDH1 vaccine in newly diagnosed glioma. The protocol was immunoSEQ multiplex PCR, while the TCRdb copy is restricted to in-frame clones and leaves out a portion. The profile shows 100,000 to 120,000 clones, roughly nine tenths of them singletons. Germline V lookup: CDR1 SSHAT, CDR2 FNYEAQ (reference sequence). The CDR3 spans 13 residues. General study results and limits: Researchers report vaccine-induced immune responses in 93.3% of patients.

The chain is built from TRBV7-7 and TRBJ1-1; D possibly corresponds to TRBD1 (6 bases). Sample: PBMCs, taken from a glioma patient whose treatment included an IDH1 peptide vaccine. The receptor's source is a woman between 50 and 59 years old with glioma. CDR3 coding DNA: TGTGCTAGCAGCTTGGACAGAAAGACTGAAGCTTTCTTT. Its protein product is CASSLDRKTEAFF.